These T cell receptor beta chains were read from a single sample in a study of OX40 agonist ivuxolimab in advanced cancers. The protocol was immunoSEQ multiplex PCR, while the TCRdb copy is restricted to in-frame clones and leaves out a portion. The sample consists of 50,000 to 65,000 clones, 75% to 90% of them appearing once. The sample consisted of CD4+ or CD8+ T cells sorted from blood, taken in a trial of the OX40 agonist ivuxolimab. These TCRs come from an adult with an advanced solid tumor such as melanoma, head and neck, liver or kidney cancer. Both conserved end residues are part of each CDR3. Fields, in order: V gene, D gene, clone size, J gene, CDR3 DNA, CDR3 protein. A D gene is named only where the DNA matches it firmly. The size field is filled for only some rows; it gives once, few, many or a size class.

v_call: TRBV7-2
d_call: NA
clone_size: NA
j_call: TRBJ2-5
cdr3_nt: TGTGCCAGCAGCTCTTGGGTGGGAGAGACCCAGTACTTC
cdr3_aa: CASSSWVGETQYF

v_call: TRBV6-5
d_call: NA
clone_size: once
j_call: TRBJ1-5
cdr3_nt: TGTGCCAGCAGACTCGCCGGGGACTGGAATCAGCCCCAGCATTTT
cdr3_aa: CASRLAGDWNQPQHF

v_call: TRBV30
d_call: NA
clone_size: NA
j_call: TRBJ1-1
cdr3_nt: TGTGCCTGGAGTCCGGGACGGGACACTGAAGCTTTCTTT
cdr3_aa: CAWSPGRDTEAFF

v_call: TRBV5-1
d_call: NA
clone_size: NA
j_call: TRBJ1-2
cdr3_nt: TGCGCCAGCAGCCAGACAGATTACTATGGCTACACCTTC
cdr3_aa: CASSQTDYYGYTF

v_call: TRBV7-2
d_call: NA
clone_size: NA
j_call: TRBJ2-7
cdr3_nt: TGTGCCAGCAGCTTAGGGGGGAGATCCTCCGAGCAGTACTTC
cdr3_aa: CASSLGGRSSEQYF

v_call: TRBV4-1
d_call: NA
clone_size: NA
j_call: TRBJ2-3
cdr3_nt: TGCGCCAGCAGCCAAGAGAACAGGGGAGGGAGAGCAGATACGCAGTATTTT
cdr3_aa: CASSQENRGGRADTQYF

v_call: TRBV7-9
d_call: NA
clone_size: NA
j_call: TRBJ1-6
cdr3_nt: TGTGCCAGCAGCATCTTAGGAAGATCCTATAATTCACCCCTCCACTTT
cdr3_aa: CASSILGRSYNSPLHF

v_call: TRBV9
d_call: NA
clone_size: NA
j_call: TRBJ2-2
cdr3_nt: TGTGCCAGCAGCGTAGTACCCCACGCGAACACCGGGGAGCTGTTTTTT
cdr3_aa: CASSVVPHANTGELFF

v_call: TRBV10-1
d_call: NA
clone_size: NA
j_call: TRBJ2-2
cdr3_nt: TGCGCCAGCAGTGACTACACCGGGGAGCTGTTTTTT
cdr3_aa: CASSDYTGELFF

v_call: TRBV7-2
d_call: TRBD2
clone_size: NA
j_call: TRBJ2-1
cdr3_nt: TGTGCCAGCAGCCCCCTGGGGAGGGCCAATGAGCAGTTCTTC
cdr3_aa: CASSPLGRANEQFF

v_call: TRBV15
d_call: NA
clone_size: few
j_call: TRBJ1-5
cdr3_nt: TGTGCCACCACCGTGGGGGATCAGCCCCAGCATTTT
cdr3_aa: CATTVGDQPQHF